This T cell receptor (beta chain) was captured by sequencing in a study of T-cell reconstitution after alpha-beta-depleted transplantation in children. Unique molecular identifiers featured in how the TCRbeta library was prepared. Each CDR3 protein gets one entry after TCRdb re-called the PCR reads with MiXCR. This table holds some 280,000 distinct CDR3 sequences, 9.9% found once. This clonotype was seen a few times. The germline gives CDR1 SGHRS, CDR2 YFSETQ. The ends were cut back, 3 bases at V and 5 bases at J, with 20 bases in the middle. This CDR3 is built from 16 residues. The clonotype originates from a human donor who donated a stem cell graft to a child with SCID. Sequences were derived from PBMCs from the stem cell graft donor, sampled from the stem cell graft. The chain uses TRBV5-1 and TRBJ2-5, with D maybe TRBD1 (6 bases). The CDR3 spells CASSSTPQGIWETQYF. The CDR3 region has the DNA TGCGCCAGCAGCTCGACCCCACAGGGAATTTGGGAGACCCAGTACTTC. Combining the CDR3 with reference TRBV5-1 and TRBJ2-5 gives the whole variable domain KAGVTQTPRYLIKTRGQQVTLSCSPISGHRSVSWYQQTPGQGLQFLFEYFSETQRNKGNFPGRFSGRQFSNSRSEMNVSTLELGDSALYLCASSSTPQGIWETQYFGPGTRLLVL.